The 17 T cell receptor beta chains given below trace back to one sample, sequenced in a study of blood T cell repertoires in COVID-19. The protocol was immunoSEQ multiplex PCR, while the TCRdb copy is restricted to in-frame clones and leaves out a portion. The sample contains under 300,000 clones, 79% of which appear only once. Sequences were obtained from peripheral blood. These receptors were obtained from a woman aged 40 to 55 with active or convalescent COVID-19.

The chain links TRBV11-2 to TRBJ2-2; weak D call: TRBD1 (5 bases). CDR1 is SGHAT and CDR2 is FQNNGV in the germline V gene. The CDR3 sequence is 16 residues long. V lost 7 bases to trimming and J lost 1 base, with 16 bases between them. The CDR3, as DNA: TGTGCCAGCACCCCGCGGCAGGGCAGGAACACCGGGGAGCTGTTTTTT. Encoded protein: CASTPRQGRNTGELFF.

This clone was picked up a small number of times. The chain uses TRBV12-3 or TRBV12-4 and TRBJ1-2; D possibly corresponds to TRBD1 (5 bases). V was clipped by 5 bases and J by 6 bases, with 7 bases between them. This CDR3 has 11 amino acids. CDR3 region: CASSLRDGYTF. Written as DNA, the CDR3 is TGTGCCAGCAGTCTCAGGGATGGCTACACCTTC.

The V gene is TRBV9, the J gene TRBJ1-1, with D perhaps matching TRBD1 (6 bases). Germline CDR1 and CDR2: SGDLS and YYNGEE. This CDR3 has 14 amino acids. The V and J ends lost 4 bases and 6 bases respectively, with 16 bases between them. CDR3 region: CASSTGHFSAEAFF. DNA for the CDR3: TGTGCCAGCAGCACGGGACATTTCTCCGCTGAAGCTTTCTTT.

The V and J genes are TRBV6-5 and TRBJ2-1; 15 bases match TRBD2. The CDR3 has 15 residues. Germline CDR1 is MNHEY and CDR2 is SVGAGI. Trimming took 6 bases from V and 7 from J; bases not matched to a gene: 4. The CDR3 loop reads CASRSGLAGGNEQFF. The CDR3 DNA reads TGTGCCAGCAGGTCCGGACTAGCGGGGGGGAATGAGCAGTTCTTC.

The chain has TRBV29-1 and TRBJ1-5; 7 nucleotides align to TRBD1. In germline, CDR1 is SQVTM, CDR2 ANQGSEA. This CDR3 is built from 15 residues. J was trimmed by 4 bases and V by 6 bases; bases with no gene match: 12. The CDR3 sequence: CSVEPQGGSNQPQHF. CDR3 DNA: TGCAGCGTGGAACCCCAGGGGGGAAGTAATCAGCCCCAGCATTTT.

The sample holds one count of this clone. The gene calls are TRBV7-6 and TRBJ1-5; 8 bases align to TRBD1. J gave up 4 bases and V 5 bases, and 4 bases lay outside the gene matches. The CDR3 consists of 14 residues. The germline CDR1 and CDR2 sequences are SGHVS and FNYEAQ. CDR3 coding DNA: TGTGCCAGCAGCCACGACAGGGGAAATCAGCCCCAGCATTTT. Its protein product is CASSHDRGNQPQHF.

V and J are TRBV30 and TRBJ1-5; D gene ambiguous. V lost 4 bases and J lost 5, with 15 bases in between. The CDR3 runs to 14 residues. Germline assignment: CDR1 GTSNPN and CDR2 SVGIG (reference sequence). This CDR3 is CAWTPPQAYQPQHF. CDR3 nucleotide sequence: TGTGCCTGGACACCCCCTCAGGCGTATCAGCCCCAGCATTTT. Full variable domain (remainder filled in from reference TRBV30 and TRBJ1-5): SQTIHQWPATLVQPVGSPLSLECTVEGTSNPNLYWYRQAAGRGLQLLFYSVGIGQISSEVPQNLSASRPQDRQFILSSKKLLLSDSGFYLCAWTPPQAYQPQHFGDGTRLSIL.

In its sample, this clone was seen a few times. The V call is TRBV7-7, the J call TRBJ2-5, with 8 bases identical to TRBD1. This CDR3 is 18 amino acids long. Unmatched junction bases numbered 11, after V lost 1 base and J lost 1 base. Germline-derived CDR1 and CDR2 are SSHAT and FNYEAQ (reference sequence). CDR3 residues: CASSLEEGTGGSQETQYF. CDR3 DNA sequence: TGTGCCAGCAGCTTAGAGGAGGGGACAGGAGGTTCCCAAGAGACCCAGTACTTC.

The rearrangement links TRBV5-1 to TRBJ1-2; 7 bases agree with TRBD1. V was pared by 4 bases and J by 4 bases, with 7 bases of the junction left unmatched. Germline CDR1 is SGHRS and CDR2 is YFSETQ. The CDR3 has 14 amino acids. The CDR3 spells CASSKAQGTYGYTF. The CDR3, as DNA: TGCGCCAGCAGCAAGGCACAGGGGACCTATGGCTACACCTTC.

This chain joins TRBV11-2 and TRBJ1-2; TRBD1 is a possible D gene (5 bases). Trimming removed 1 base from V and 6 bases from J, with 21 bases in between. The V gene's germline CDR1 is SGHAT and CDR2 FQNNGV. The CDR3 spans 17 residues. The CDR3 is CASSLGGLRPGVHGYTF. CDR3 DNA sequence: TGTGCCAGCAGCTTAGGGGGCCTAAGGCCGGGGGTCCATGGCTACACCTTC.

The V call is TRBV5-1, the J call TRBJ2-1; the match to TRBD2 covers 10 bases. The germline gives CDR1 SGHRS, CDR2 YFSETQ. There are 15 residues in the CDR3. The J segment lost 8 bases and the V segment lost 0 bases, leaving 5 bases of the junction unmatched. The DNA of the CDR3 is TGCGCCAGCAGCTTGGAAGCGGGGGGGCCCGATGAGCAGTTCTTC. Protein sequence: CASSLEAGGPDEQFF.

This clone was counted at least ten times. The chain combines TRBV16 with TRBJ2-7; 11 nucleotides match TRBD1. Trimming at V came to 5 bases and at J to 2 bases, leaving 5 bases not matched to a gene. The germline CDR1 and CDR2 sequences are KGHSY and FQNENV. This CDR3 spans 15 amino acids. This CDR3 is CASSEWDRGAYEQYF. The CDR3 DNA reads as TGTGCCAGCAGCGAGTGGGACAGGGGGGCCTACGAGCAGTACTTC. The full variable domain, with the rest looked up from reference TRBV16 and TRBJ2-7, is GEEVAQTPKHLVRGEGQKAKLYCAPIKGHSYVFWYQQVLKNEFKFLISFQNENVFDETGMPKERFSAKCLPNSPCSLEIQATKLEDSAVYFCASSEWDRGAYEQYFGPGTRLTVT.

The chain carries TRBV27 and TRBJ1-1; D is unclear. V lost 7 bases and J 4 bases, leaving 10 bases between the germline ends. The CDR3 has 12 residues. CDR1 and CDR2 (germline): MNHEY, SMNVEV (reference sequence). The CDR3 sequence: CASKKSGTEAFF. The CDR3 DNA follows: TGTGCCAGCAAGAAGAGCGGCACTGAAGCTTTCTTT.

The V gene is TRBV18, the J gene TRBJ1-1; 8 bases are shared with TRBD1. With 2 bases clipped from V and 2 bases from J, the junction kept 7 bases outside the gene matches. The germline CDR1 and CDR2 sequences are KGHSH and LQKENI. This CDR3 comprises 16 residues. In DNA, the CDR3 is TGTGCCAGCTCACCATTCGCCCAGGGGGCAAACACTGAAGCTTTCTTT. Amino acid sequence: CASSPFAQGANTEAFF.

V gene TRBV7-9 combines with J gene TRBJ2-7; TRBD1 matches at 8 bases. Trimming at V came to 10 bases and at J to 0 bases, leaving 8 bases not matched to a gene. CDR1 and CDR2 from the germline V gene are SEHNR and FQNEAQ (reference sequence). CDR3 length equals 14 residues. The CDR3 region is CAIRDRRSSYEQYF. In nucleotides, the CDR3 is TGTGCCATCCGGGACAGGCGTAGCTCCTACGAGCAGTACTTC.

The chain combines TRBV7-6 with TRBJ2-5; 7 bases match TRBD1. The CDR3 extends over 15 amino acids. Unmatched junction bases numbered 8, after V lost 1 base and J lost 6 bases. Germline CDR1 SGHVS, CDR2 FNYEAQ. CDR3 loop: CASSLGQGVGKTQYF. DNA of the CDR3: TGTGCCAGCAGCTTAGGTCAGGGGGTAGGAAAGACCCAGTACTTC. Complete variable domain (other parts from reference TRBV7-6 and TRBJ2-5): GAGVSQSPRYKVTKRGQDVALRCDPISGHVSLYWYRQALGQGPEFLTYFNYEAQQDKSGLPNDRFSAERPEGSISTLTIQRTEQRDSAMYRCASSLGQGVGKTQYFGPGTRLLVL.

The genes are TRBV5-4 and TRBJ2-1; TRBD2 might be the D (7 bases). V was pared by 4 bases and J by 3 bases, with 14 bases between. This CDR3 has 15 amino acids. CDR1 and CDR2 (germline): SGHNT, YYREEE (reference sequence). The CDR3: CASSVRGGGYNEQFF. The CDR3 DNA reads as TGTGCCAGCAGCGTCCGCGGGGGCGGCTACAATGAGCAGTTCTTC.